This T cell receptor (beta chain) was recovered during a study of cytomegalovirus exposure and HLA in healthy donors. Study-level findings and limits: Confirmation was obtained in vitro that a few CMV-associated chains are specific for CMV antigens. Cytomegalovirus-associated status was assigned to around 160 TCR beta chains. The tendency of first-cohort TCR clusters to co-occur in the 120 validation repertoires was identified by a subsequent analysis.

Note on this clone: Its antigen is not known.

Germline loops: CDR1 MNHEY, CDR2 SMNVEV (reference sequence). The CDR3 totals 13 residues. V was pared by 3 bases and J by 9 bases, with 12 bases between. Produced via immunoSEQ multiplex PCR; TCRdb's table is partial and in-frame only. In the table there are a few hundred thousand clones, 90% of which are singletons. Sequencing used PBMCs. The chain has TRBV27 and TRBJ2-1, with a possible D match to TRBD2 (5 bases). The clonotype comes from a woman aged 25 to 39 in good health and CMV-seronegative. CDR3 in amino acids: CASSLREYSEQFF. DNA for the CDR3: TGTGCCAGCAGTTTGAGGGAGTATAGTGAGCAGTTCTTC.